The 18 T cell receptor beta chains in this list originate from one sample, sequenced in a study of vaccination and CD4 T cells after COVID-19. Antigens for these TCRs are unknown. CD4+ T cells that had been cultured provided DNA sequenced with the Oncomine TCR Beta short-read assay. TCRdb redid the calling of the PCR reads with MiXCR, one entry per CDR3 protein. The sample lists around 5,000 distinct CDR3 sequences; about 35% were seen once. The treatment is: roughly 10-day PBMC culture with coronavirus spike peptide pools or control peptides (ViraFEST assay). This specimen was CD4+ T cells from blood, cultured in vitro, taken after SARS-CoV-2 vaccination. The receptors derive from a human donor who had recovered from COVID-19.

This clonotype is medium-sized (0.01 to 0.1%) by share. The chain has TRBV20-1 and TRBJ1-1; D is ambiguous. The CDR3 totals 12 residues. The V end lost 3 bases, the J end lost 8 bases, and 13 bases lay between the germline ends. The germline V gene has CDR1 DFQATT and CDR2 SNEGSKA (reference sequence). CDR3 nucleotides: TGCAGTGCTAGCGGGGTCGGAAGCGAAGCTTTCTTT. Its protein is CSASGVGSEAFF.

This chain connects TRBV19 to TRBJ2-3, with 11 bases identical to TRBD2. The CDR3 contains 16 residues. The J segment lost 6 bases and the V segment lost 6 bases, leaving 11 bases of the junction unmatched. Germline CDR1 and CDR2: LNHDA and SQIVND (reference sequence). This CDR3 reads CASSPPGLAGGDTQYF. The CDR3 DNA reads as TGTGCCAGTAGCCCGCCAGGGCTAGCGGGGGGTGATACGCAGTATTTT.

This rearrangement joins TRBV7-3 to TRBJ2-2; D is uncertain. Per germline, CDR1 SGHTA and CDR2 FQGTGA. The CDR3 is made up of 13 amino acids. V lost 2 bases and J lost 7, with 8 bases in between. Here the CDR3 reads CASSLDTNGELFF. CDR3 in DNA: TGTGCCAGCAGCTTAGATACTAACGGGGAGCTGTTTTTT.

This clonotype was picked up a small number of times. This chain links TRBV5-4 with TRBJ2-5; 9 nucleotides line up with TRBD1. The CDR3 is 14 amino acids. With 4 bases clipped from V and 5 bases from J, the junction kept 6 bases outside the gene matches. The germline gives CDR1 SGHNT, CDR2 YYREEE (reference sequence). The CDR3 DNA sequence: TGTGCCAGCAGCCGCGAACAGGGGGCTGAGACCCAGTACTTC. Its protein product is CASSREQGAETQYF.

This clonotype was detected a few times. The genes are TRBV5-8 and TRBJ1-1, with D unresolved. The germline V gene encodes CDR1 SGHTS and CDR2 YDEGEE. V lost 4 bases, J lost 3 bases, and 13 bases lay in between. The CDR3 contains 14 residues. The chain's CDR3 is CASSLDDRDTEAFF. The CDR3 nucleotides read TGTGCCAGCAGCCTTGATGACCGAGACACTGAAGCTTTCTTT.

The chain recombines TRBV20-1 with TRBJ2-7; D is uncertain. From germline, CDR1 is DFQATT and CDR2 SNEGSKA (reference sequence). Trimming cost V 3 bases and J 1 base, with 7 bases left between them. The CDR3 runs to 12 residues. This CDR3 is CSASAESYEQYF. The CDR3 coding sequence is TGCAGTGCTAGTGCGGAATCCTACGAGCAGTACTTC.

This clonotype has more than one count but fewer than ten. The V call is TRBV5-4, the J call TRBJ2-2, with a possible D match to TRBD2 (5 bases). The CDR3 runs to 15 residues. Per germline, CDR1 SGHNT and CDR2 YYREEE (reference sequence). V was pared by 4 bases and J by 4 bases, with 14 bases between. The CDR3 DNA sequence: TGTGCCAGCAGCCCGGTACGGGGTCCCACCGGGGAGCTGTTTTTT. Its protein is CASSPVRGPTGELFF. Using reference TRBV5-4 and TRBJ2-2 for the parts outside the CDR3, the full variable domain is ETGVTQSPTHLIKTRGQQVTLRCSSQSGHNTVSWYQQALGQGPQFIFQYYREEENGRGNFPPRFSGLQFPNYSSELNVNALELDDSALYLCASSPVRGPTGELFFGEGSRLTVL.

This chain uses TRBV28 with TRBJ1-2; D not resolved. Germline CDR1 MDHEN, CDR2 SYDVKM. There are 15 residues in the CDR3. V was shortened by 6 bases and J by 0 bases, with 14 bases between the two germline ends. The CDR3 here is CASRLPGSANYGYTF. In nucleotides, the CDR3 is TGTGCCAGCAGGCTCCCGGGATCCGCTAACTATGGCTACACCTTC.

A few counts support this clonotype. The V gene is TRBV7-3, the J gene TRBJ2-6; D call uncertain. Germline CDR1 SGHTA, CDR2 FQGTGA. V was clipped by 2 bases and J by 0 bases, with 5 bases between them. The CDR3 is made up of 15 amino acids. This CDR3 reads CASSLVFSGANVLTF. The CDR3 region has the DNA TGTGCCAGCAGCTTAGTATTCTCTGGGGCCAACGTCCTGACTTTC.

The J gene is TRBJ2-5, the V gene TRBV7-9; 7 nucleotides align to TRBD1. The CDR3 is made up of 15 amino acids. Per the germline V gene, CDR1 is SEHNR and CDR2 is FQNEAQ (reference sequence). The junction had 7 bases not matched to a gene; V was cut back by 5 bases and J by 1 base. CDR3 in amino acids: CASSRSGQLQETQYF. The CDR3, as DNA: TGTGCCAGCAGCCGCTCGGGACAGCTCCAAGAGACCCAGTACTTC.

The chain couples TRBV28 to TRBJ2-5; D uncertain. V lost 1 base to trimming and J lost 3 bases, with 9 bases between them. This CDR3 spans 14 amino acids. CDR1 is MDHEN, CDR2 SYDVKM, per germline. CDR3 region: CASSLFTGKETQYF. The DNA for the CDR3 is TGTGCCAGCAGTTTATTTACGGGTAAAGAGACCCAGTACTTC.

The rearrangement links TRBV10-3 to TRBJ2-7; D possibly corresponds to TRBD2 (8 bases). V was pared by 3 bases and J by 5 bases, with 20 bases between. The CDR3 totals 16 residues. Germline V gives CDR1 ENHRY, CDR2 SYGVKD. CDR3 in DNA: TGTGCCATCAGTGACCCCGGGAGGGGGCGCGTCAACGAGCAGTACTTC. This sequence encodes CAISDPGRGRVNEQYF.

This clonotype was counted a single time. The chain has TRBV14 and TRBJ2-7; possibly TRBD2 for D (5 bases). The V gene lost 1 base and the J gene lost 5 bases, with 15 bases spanning the gap. Per the germline V gene, CDR1 is SGHDN and CDR2 is FVKESK. The length of the CDR3 is 15 residues. The CDR3 sequence: CASSQVAKNGNEQYF. CDR3 sequence (DNA): TGTGCCAGCAGCCAAGTAGCAAAGAACGGGAACGAGCAGTACTTC.

This chain links TRBV3-1 with TRBJ1-2, with 7 nucleotides matching TRBD1. This CDR3 comprises 16 residues. With V trimmed by 0 bases and J by 6 bases, 10 bases remained unmatched. Germline V lookup: CDR1 LGHDT, CDR2 YNNKEL (reference sequence). The CDR3 nucleotides read TGTGCCAGCAGCCAAGAGGCTTTAGGGACAGAGGATGGCTACACCTTC. This codes for CASSQEALGTEDGYTF.

This chain links TRBV4-1 with TRBJ2-5; 7 nucleotides agree with TRBD1. The V gene end was trimmed by 5 bases and the J gene end by 1 base; junction bases not matched to a gene: 7. CDR3 length equals 15 residues. The germline gives CDR1 MGHRA, CDR2 YSYEKL. The CDR3 reads CASSEGDRAQETQYF. CDR3 DNA sequence: TGCGCCAGCAGCGAAGGAGACAGGGCCCAAGAGACCCAGTACTTC.

The chain couples TRBV6-4 to TRBJ1-1; maybe TRBD1 (6 bases). The CDR3 runs 16 residues. Germline assignment: CDR1 MRHNA and CDR2 SNTAGT. V shed 8 bases and J shed 7 bases, with 26 bases lying between them. CDR3 protein: CASCRWGTLRVVEAFF. The CDR3 nucleotides read TGTGCCAGCTGCCGTTGGGGGACACTCAGAGTGGTTGAAGCTTTCTTT.

The rearrangement links TRBV11-3 to TRBJ2-7; 8 bases are a match to TRBD2. V dropped 1 base and J dropped 8; count of bases not matched to a gene: 4. Germline loops: CDR1 SGHNT, CDR2 YENEEA. This CDR3 has 13 amino acids. The CDR3 bases are TGTGCCAGCAGCTTAGCGGCTAGCGGGCAGCAGTACTTC. Translation gives CASSLAASGQQYF.

This sequence joins TRBV2 and TRBJ1-3; D may be TRBD1 (5 bases). This CDR3 is built from 14 residues. The V end lost 10 bases, the J end lost 0 bases, and 13 bases lay between the germline ends. Germline loops: CDR1 SNHLY, CDR2 FYNNEI. CDR3 in DNA: TGTGCCATCCTTGGGACTCTCTCTGGAAACACCATATATTTT. It specifies CAILGTLSGNTIYF.